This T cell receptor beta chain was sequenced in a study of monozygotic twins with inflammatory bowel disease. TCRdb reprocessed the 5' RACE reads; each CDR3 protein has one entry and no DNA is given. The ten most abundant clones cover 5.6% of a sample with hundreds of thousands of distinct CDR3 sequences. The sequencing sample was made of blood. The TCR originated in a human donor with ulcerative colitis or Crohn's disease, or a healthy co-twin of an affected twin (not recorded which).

CDR3 sequence reads: CASSPPQSNTGELFF. This chain joins TRBV18 and TRBJ2-2. The CDR3 consists of 15 residues. Germline CDR1 and CDR2: KGHSH and LQKENI.